Shown below are 31 T cell receptor beta chains from a single sample sequenced in a study of T cells after yellow fever vaccination. One entry per CDR3 protein results from TCRdb running MiXCR on the 5' RACE reads. The table has just under 600,000 distinct CDR3 sequences, less than 15% seen once. The starting material was PBMCs, obtained on the day of the yellow fever booster vaccination. These receptors were obtained from a man aged 25 to 40 who received the YFV17D yellow fever vaccine.

The chain combines TRBV5-1 with TRBJ2-4; D gene ambiguous. Germline assignment: CDR1 SGHRS and CDR2 YFSETQ. Trimming removed 5 bases at V and 0 bases at J, with 9 bases between. This CDR3 region has 14 residues. CDR3 in DNA: TGCGCCAGCAGGGACGATCTAGCCAAAAACATTCAGTACTTC. Its protein product is CASRDDLAKNIQYF.

V usage is TRBV5-1 and J usage is TRBJ2-1; the D gene is possibly TRBD2 (5 bases). The V end lost 2 bases, the J end lost 7 bases, and 13 bases lay between the germline ends. The CDR3 is 14 residues long. Germline assignment: CDR1 SGHRS and CDR2 YFSETQ. The DNA of the CDR3 is TGCGCCAGCAGCTTATACCTAGCAAGGAATGAGCAGTTCTTC. Protein: CASSLYLARNEQFF.

CDR3 region: CASRALAGGLYGEQFF. DNA for the CDR3: TGTGCCAGCAGGGCGTTAGCGGGAGGACTCTACGGTGAGCAGTTCTTC. The rearrangement joins TRBV11-2 to TRBJ2-1; TRBD2 matches 10 bases. V dropped 6 bases and J dropped 9; count of bases not matched to a gene: 14. Germline V CDR1 and CDR2: SGHAT, FQNNGV. The CDR3 length is 16 residues.

In this sample, this clonotype turned up a few times. The chain carries TRBV7-6 and TRBJ2-2; TRBD1 matches 11 bases. The CDR3 has 15 amino acids. The germline gives CDR1 SGHVS, CDR2 FNYEAQ. With 5 bases clipped from V and 6 bases from J, the junction kept 5 bases outside the gene matches. The chain's CDR3 is CASSPWTGGSGELFF. The CDR3 DNA reads as TGTGCCAGCAGCCCATGGACAGGGGGCTCCGGGGAGCTGTTTTTT.

This clonotype was detected only a few times. The chain carries TRBV11-2 and TRBJ2-1; a possible D gene is TRBD2 (6 bases). The CDR3 runs 17 residues. Trimming removed 3 bases at V and 7 bases at J, with 22 bases between. CDR1 and CDR2 (germline): SGHAT, FQNNGV. The CDR3 reads CASSFRGVSGFWNEQFF. CDR3 DNA sequence: TGTGCCAGCAGCTTCAGAGGGGTTAGCGGTTTTTGGAATGAGCAGTTCTTC.

This clonotype was seen a single time. This chain joins TRBV30 and TRBJ2-6, with D unresolved. In germline, CDR1 is GTSNPN, CDR2 SVGIG (reference sequence). The CDR3 extends over 12 amino acids. Between the trimmed V and J ends, which lost 5 bases and 4 bases, there was a span of 6 bases. The CDR3 DNA reads as TGTGCCTGGGCTGGAGGGGCCAACGTCCTGACTTTC. Amino acids: CAWAGGANVLTF.

The rearrangement joins TRBV20-1 to TRBJ2-2; 7 positions match TRBD2. The CDR3 is made up of 14 amino acids. Trimming took 1 base from V and 7 from J; bases not matched to a gene: 6. Germline V lookup: CDR1 DFQATT, CDR2 SNEGSKA (reference sequence). The CDR3 region is CSARVIAGVGELFF. CDR3 nucleotides: TGCAGTGCTAGAGTTATCGCGGGGGTCGGGGAGCTGTTTTTT.

This clonotype occurred many times. The chain carries TRBV5-6 and TRBJ2-1, with D unclear. V was clipped by 4 bases and J by 4 bases, with 18 bases between them. The CDR3 is made up of 16 amino acids. Per the germline V gene, CDR1 is SGHDT and CDR2 is YYEEEE. In nucleotides, the CDR3 is TGTGCCAGCAGCATGTACCCGGGCCGTAGTTACAATGAGCAGTTCTTC. This codes for CASSMYPGRSYNEQFF.

In its sample, this clonotype was seen many times. The J gene is TRBJ2-1, the V gene TRBV4-2; tentatively, D is TRBD2 (6 bases). The CDR3 runs to 15 residues. V was clipped by 3 bases and J by 10 bases, with 19 bases between them. CDR1 and CDR2 from the germline V gene are LGHNA and YNFKEQ. The CDR3 reads CASSHPGTPVSEQFF. The DNA for the CDR3 is TGTGCCAGCAGCCACCCCGGGACTCCTGTATCGGAGCAGTTCTTC.

The chain joins TRBV20-1 to TRBJ1-6; a weak D match, TRBD1 (5 bases). Per germline, CDR1 DFQATT and CDR2 SNEGSKA (reference sequence). V was cut by 4 bases and J by 0 bases, with 10 bases left in between. The CDR3 spans 15 residues. This chain's CDR3 is CSATPQGSYNSPLHF. The CDR3 DNA follows: TGCAGTGCTACCCCTCAGGGCTCCTATAATTCACCCCTCCACTTT.

In this sample, this clonotype turned up a few times. The chain is built from TRBV18 and TRBJ2-7, with 7 positions matching TRBD1. The trim removed 6 bases at V and 5 bases at J, leaving 10 bases unmatched. Germline V CDR1 and CDR2: KGHSH, LQKENI. This CDR3 is 14 amino acids long. CDR3 protein: CASSPSYRGDEQYF. DNA for the CDR3: TGTGCCAGCTCGCCCTCCTACAGGGGTGACGAGCAGTACTTC.

This chain uses TRBV18 with TRBJ1-1; 8 nucleotides agree with TRBD1. Germline V gene data show CDR1 as KGHSH and CDR2 as LQKENI. The CDR3 totals 14 residues. Germline trimming cut 6 bases from V and 7 bases from J; bases unmatched to any gene: 10. The CDR3 loop reads CASSPRSGGVEAFF. The CDR3 DNA follows: TGTGCCAGCTCCCCCCGGTCAGGGGGCGTTGAAGCTTTCTTT.

This clonotype was seen a handful of times. The chain couples TRBV7-9 to TRBJ2-1; D ambiguous. The length of the CDR3 is 13 residues. Trimming shortened V by 0 bases and J by 12 bases, and 12 bases separated the two germline ends. CDR1 SEHNR and CDR2 FQNEAQ come from the germline V gene (reference sequence). The CDR3 DNA reads TGTGCCAGCAGCTTAGCGTCTCCAGAATGGCAGTTCTTC. This codes for CASSLASPEWQFF.

This clonotype was seen a handful of times. The V and J genes are TRBV4-1 and TRBJ1-2; D remains ambiguous. CDR3 length: 15 amino acids. Per germline, CDR1 MGHRA and CDR2 YSYEKL. Trimming pared 1 base from V and 3 bases from J, leaving 12 bases between. Here the CDR3 reads CASSQVDSRDYGYTF. In DNA, the CDR3 is TGCGCCAGCAGCCAAGTAGATTCCCGAGACTATGGCTACACCTTC.

This clonotype showed up just a few times. This chain joins TRBV15 and TRBJ2-1; possibly TRBD2 for D (6 bases). Germline V gene lookup returns CDR1 LNHNV and CDR2 YYDKDF (reference sequence). Trimming pared 8 bases from V and 0 bases from J, leaving 11 bases between. CDR3 size: 14 residues. CDR3 sequence reads: CATGGGNSYNEQFF. In DNA, the CDR3 is TGTGCCACCGGGGGAGGAAACTCCTACAATGAGCAGTTCTTC.

This clonotype was counted many times. The V call is TRBV7-2, the J call TRBJ2-3, with D possibly matching TRBD1 (7 bases). The V gene lost 0 bases and the J gene lost 8 bases, with 15 bases spanning the gap. Germline V lookup: CDR1 SGHTA, CDR2 FQGNSA. The CDR3 runs to 15 residues. CDR3 coding DNA: TGTGCCAGCAGCTTAGCCCAGGGGGGAAGTGGTACGCAGTATTTT. Translation: CASSLAQGGSGTQYF.

This clonotype was seen at least ten times. The rearrangement joins TRBV11-2 to TRBJ2-1; a weak D match, TRBD2 (6 bases). V was trimmed by 0 bases and J by 5 bases, leaving 11 bases between them. The germline gives CDR1 SGHAT, CDR2 FQNNGV. The CDR3 runs to 15 residues. The DNA of the CDR3 is TGTGCCAGCAGCTTAGAGGCGGGGTTTAACAATGAGCAGTTCTTC. Protein sequence: CASSLEAGFNNEQFF.

V gene TRBV20-1 combines with J gene TRBJ2-3, with D possibly TRBD2 on 8 matching bases. Germline loops: CDR1 DFQATT, CDR2 SNEGSKA (reference sequence). The CDR3 is 15 residues long. The V end was cut by 3 bases, the J end by 9 bases, with 22 bases between. The DNA for the CDR3 is TGCAGTGCTAGGGCAGGGGGTAGCGGGGTCCACACGCAGTATTTT. Translated: CSARAGGSGVHTQYF.

This chain joins TRBV20-1 and TRBJ2-1; D is possibly TRBD1 or TRBD2 (5 bases each). The length of the CDR3 is 12 residues. With 2 bases removed from V and 8 bases from J, the gap between germline ends came to 10 bases. The germline V gene encodes CDR1 DFQATT and CDR2 SNEGSKA (reference sequence). The CDR3 sequence is CSARLGADEQFF. The CDR3, as DNA: TGCAGTGCTAGACTCGGGGCGGATGAGCAGTTCTTC.

The chain joins TRBV6-1 to TRBJ2-7; D is uncertain. CDR3 length: 13 residues. The V and J ends lost 7 bases and 6 bases respectively, with 16 bases between them. Germline V gene lookup returns CDR1 MNHNS and CDR2 SASEGT. The CDR3, as DNA: TGTGCCAGCATCAACCCCGTCTCACGCGAGCAGTACTTC. Translated, it gives CASINPVSREQYF.

This clonotype was observed a handful of times. The chain couples TRBV5-1 to TRBJ2-3, with D maybe TRBD2 (7 bases). This CDR3 has 16 residues. CDR1 is SGHRS, CDR2 YFSETQ, per germline. Trimming shortened V by 1 base and J by 1 base, and 13 bases separated the two germline ends. CDR3 sequence (DNA): TGCGCCAGCAGCTTGTACGGGGGGCGCCGCACAGATACGCAGTATTTT. Residues: CASSLYGGRRTDTQYF.

This clonotype was observed a few times. The CDR3 bases are TGTGCCTGGAGTCCATTACAGGGGAATCAGCCCCAGCATTTT. It translates to CAWSPLQGNQPQHF. The chain employs TRBV30 and TRBJ1-5; TRBD1 matches at 7 bases. CDR1 and CDR2 (germline): GTSNPN, SVGIG (reference sequence). The CDR3 length is 14 residues. The V gene end was trimmed by 2 bases and the J gene end by 4 bases; junction bases not matched to a gene: 5.

The CDR3, as DNA: TGTGCCAGCAGCCCTGGGGTCTCTCGATTGAACACCGGGGAGCTGTTTTTT. Its protein is CASSPGVSRLNTGELFF. The V call is TRBV12-3 or TRBV12-4, the J call TRBJ2-2, with D unclear. The CDR3 has 17 amino acids. V was pared by 6 bases and J by 1 base, with 18 bases between.

This clonotype was observed a handful of times. The J gene is TRBJ1-6, the V gene TRBV4-3, with TRBD1 matching 8 bases. CDR1 and CDR2 (germline): LGHNA, YSLEER. CDR3 length equals 14 residues. Unmatched junction bases numbered 8, after V lost 2 bases and J lost 14 bases. The CDR3 spells CASSQPGQDRTLHF. The CDR3 DNA reads as TGCGCCAGCAGCCAACCGGGACAGGACAGAACCCTCCACTTT.

This clonotype was detected a few times. The chain has TRBV5-1 and TRBJ2-3; D not resolved. CDR1 SGHRS and CDR2 YFSETQ come from the germline V gene. The V gene lost 4 bases and the J gene lost 6 bases, with 18 bases spanning the gap. CDR3 size: 15 residues. The CDR3 DNA follows: TGCGCCAGCAGCCCCCCGGGTTTTAGCTTGGATACGCAGTATTTT. It translates to CASSPPGFSLDTQYF.

There are a few counts of this clonotype. The chain is built from TRBV21-1 and TRBJ2-5; TRBD1, as called in the table, went unchecked against the DNA. TRBV21-1 has pseudogene status. The CDR3 contains 16 residues. Written as DNA, the CDR3 is TGTGCCAGCAGCAAAGCGCGGGACAGGCCTCAAGAGACCCAGTACTTC. Encoded protein: CASSKARDRPQETQYF.

V is TRBV28 and J is TRBJ2-3; D remains unclear. From germline, CDR1 is MDHEN and CDR2 SYDVKM. The CDR3 is made up of 13 amino acids. With 4 bases removed from V and 4 bases from J, the gap between germline ends came to 9 bases. For the CDR3, the DNA is TGTGCCAGCAGTTCTGCTTATCCAGATACGCAGTATTTT. It yields the protein CASSSAYPDTQYF.

This clonotype appeared a few times. The chain couples TRBV20-1 to TRBJ2-5, with 12 positions matching TRBD2. The ends lost 0 bases at V and 5 bases at J; junction bases unmatched: 4. CDR1 is DFQATT and CDR2 is SNEGSKA in the germline V gene (reference sequence). This CDR3 region has 15 residues. DNA for the CDR3: TGCAGTGCTAGAGATGCCCTAGCGGGAGGGGAGACCCAGTACTTC. As protein: CSARDALAGGETQYF.

J is TRBJ2-5 and V is TRBV5-1; 7 bases are shared with TRBD2. Germline CDR1 is SGHRS and CDR2 is YFSETQ. CDR3 length: 18 amino acids. The J segment lost 3 bases and the V segment lost 4 bases, leaving 18 bases of the junction unmatched. The CDR3 DNA sequence: TGCGCCAGCAGCCAAAGGCGGCTAGCGGACACTGATAAAGAGACCCAGTACTTC. It yields the protein CASSQRRLADTDKETQYF. Complete variable domain (other parts from reference TRBV5-1 and TRBJ2-5): KAGVTQTPRYLIKTRGQQVTLSCSPISGHRSVSWYQQTPGQGLQFLFEYFSETQRNKGNFPGRFSGRQFSNSRSEMNVSTLELGDSALYLCASSQRRLADTDKETQYFGPGTRLLVL.

There are a few counts of this clonotype. This chain joins TRBV6-1 and TRBJ2-1, with D possibly being TRBD2 (5 bases). The V end was cut by 7 bases, the J end by 7 bases, with 17 bases between. The CDR3 extends over 14 amino acids. Germline-derived CDR1 and CDR2 are MNHNS and SASEGT. CDR3 DNA: TGTGCCAGCACCAAAGCTGGAGAGGGTAATGAGCAGTTCTTC. This codes for CASTKAGEGNEQFF.

Ten or more counts support this clonotype. The chain employs TRBV12-3 or TRBV12-4 and TRBJ2-1; TRBD2 matches 7 bases. After removal of 3 bases from V and 7 bases from J, the junction contained 3 bases not matched to a gene. The CDR3 loop spans 13 amino acids. CDR3 nucleotides: TGTGCCAGCAGTTTTACCGGGGGGAATGAGCAGTTCTTC. This sequence encodes CASSFTGGNEQFF.